Given below is one TCR beta chain in context. The entry originates in a study of technical replicates of blood from a handful of donors. The germline V gene encodes CDR1 SNHLY and CDR2 FYNNEI. The V segment lost 3 bases and the J segment 7 bases; nucleotides outside the gene matches: 11. The CDR3 runs 16 residues. TCRdb keeps only in-frame clones here, not all; method: immunoSEQ multiplex PCR. The table includes about 72,000 clones, roughly 92% detected once. The origin of this receptor is a human donor in good health. The chain uses TRBV2 and TRBJ2-1; 8 bases are shared with TRBD1. Sequencing was performed on T cells isolated from PBMCs. The CDR3 coding sequence is TGTGCCAGCAGTGATCCGAGGACAGGGTCCCCGAATGAGCAGTTCTTC. This encodes CASSDPRTGSPNEQFF.